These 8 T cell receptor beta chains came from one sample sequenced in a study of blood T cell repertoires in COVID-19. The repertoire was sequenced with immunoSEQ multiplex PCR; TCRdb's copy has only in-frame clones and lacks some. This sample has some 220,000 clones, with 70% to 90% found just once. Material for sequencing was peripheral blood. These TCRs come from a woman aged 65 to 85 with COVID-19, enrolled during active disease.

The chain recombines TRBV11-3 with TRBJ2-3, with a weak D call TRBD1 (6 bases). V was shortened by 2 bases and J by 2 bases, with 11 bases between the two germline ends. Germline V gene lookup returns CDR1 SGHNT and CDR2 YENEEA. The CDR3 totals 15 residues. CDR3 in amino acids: CASSLRQEATDTQYF. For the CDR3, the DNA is TGTGCCAGCAGCTTACGACAGGAAGCCACAGATACGCAGTATTTT.

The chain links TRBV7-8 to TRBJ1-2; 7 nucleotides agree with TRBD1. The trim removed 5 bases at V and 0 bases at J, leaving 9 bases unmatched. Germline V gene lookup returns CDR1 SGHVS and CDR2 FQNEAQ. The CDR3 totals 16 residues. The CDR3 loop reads CASSPRTGPTNYGYTF. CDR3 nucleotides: TGTGCCAGCAGCCCCCGGACAGGACCGACTAACTATGGCTACACCTTC.

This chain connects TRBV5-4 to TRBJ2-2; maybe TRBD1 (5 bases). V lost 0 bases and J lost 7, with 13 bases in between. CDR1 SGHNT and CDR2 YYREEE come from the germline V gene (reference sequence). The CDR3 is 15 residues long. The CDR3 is CASSLEGARGGELFF. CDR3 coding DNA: TGTGCCAGCAGCTTGGAAGGGGCGCGAGGCGGGGAGCTGTTTTTT. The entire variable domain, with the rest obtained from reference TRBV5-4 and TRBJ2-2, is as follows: ETGVTQSPTHLIKTRGQQVTLRCSSQSGHNTVSWYQQALGQGPQFIFQYYREEENGRGNFPPRFSGLQFPNYSSELNVNALELDDSALYLCASSLEGARGGELFFGEGSRLTVL.

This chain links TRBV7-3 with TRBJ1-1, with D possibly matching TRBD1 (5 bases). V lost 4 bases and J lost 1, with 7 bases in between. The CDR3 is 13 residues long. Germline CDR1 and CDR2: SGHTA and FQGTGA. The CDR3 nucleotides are TGTGCCAGCAGCTCCGACAGGAACACTGAAGCTTTCTTT. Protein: CASSSDRNTEAFF.

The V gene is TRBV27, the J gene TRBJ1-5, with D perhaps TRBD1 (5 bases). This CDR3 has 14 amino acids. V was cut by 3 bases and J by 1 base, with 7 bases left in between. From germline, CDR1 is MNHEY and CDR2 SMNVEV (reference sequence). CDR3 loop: CASSFSGSNQPQHF. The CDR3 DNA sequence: TGTGCCAGCAGTTTTTCAGGGAGCAATCAGCCCCAGCATTTT.

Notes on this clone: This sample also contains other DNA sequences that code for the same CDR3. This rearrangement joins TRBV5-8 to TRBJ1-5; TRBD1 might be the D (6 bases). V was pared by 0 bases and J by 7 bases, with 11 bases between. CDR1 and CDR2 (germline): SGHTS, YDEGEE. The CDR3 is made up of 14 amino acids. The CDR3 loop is CASSLVGGRQPQHF. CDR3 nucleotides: TGTGCCAGCAGCTTGGTAGGGGGACGACAGCCCCAGCATTTT.

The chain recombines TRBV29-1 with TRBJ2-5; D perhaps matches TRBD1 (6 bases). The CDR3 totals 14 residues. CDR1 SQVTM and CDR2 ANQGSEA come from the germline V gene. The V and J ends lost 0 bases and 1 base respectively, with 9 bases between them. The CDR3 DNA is TGCAGCGTTGAAGAAAAGGACAGCCAAGAGACCCAGTACTTC. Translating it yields CSVEEKDSQETQYF. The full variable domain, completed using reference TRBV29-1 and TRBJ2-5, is SAVISQKPSRDICQRGTSLTIQCQVDSQVTMMFWYRQQPGQSLTLIATANQGSEATYESGFVIDKFPISRPNLTFSTLTVSNMSPEDSSIYLCSVEEKDSQETQYFGPGTRLLVL.

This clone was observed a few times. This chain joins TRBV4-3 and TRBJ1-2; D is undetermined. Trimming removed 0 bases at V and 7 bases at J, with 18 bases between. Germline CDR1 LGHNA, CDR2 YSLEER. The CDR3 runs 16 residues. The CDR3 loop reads CASSQEPPPAVSGYTF. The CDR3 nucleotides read TGCGCCAGCAGCCAAGAGCCCCCCCCCGCAGTGTCTGGCTACACCTTC.